This is a list of T cell receptor beta chains from one sample in a study of shared clonotypes between healthy human individuals. Repertoires were generated with immunoSEQ multiplex PCR, while TCRdb's copy carries only in-frame clones and drops some. The repertoire holds about 800,000 clones, with 96% as singletons. Material for sequencing was naive CD8+ T cells sorted from blood. Receptor source: a man aged 25-40 years in good health. CDR3s include the opening cysteine and the closing phenylalanine or tryptophan. D genes are given only for firm matches. The listing skips clone size in some rows; elsewhere it reads once, few, many or a size class.

TRBJ2-3	-	TRBV5-1	-	TGCGCCAGCAGCTTGGTACGAAGCACAGATACGCAGTATTTT	CASSLVRSTDTQYF
TRBJ2-1	-	TRBV9	-	TGTGCCAGCAGCGTCGGACTGACCAGCTCCTACAATGAGCAGTTCTTC	CASSVGLTSSYNEQFF
TRBJ2-7	-	TRBV6-6	TRBD2	TGTGCCAGCACTTCCGGGACTAGTCTCTACGAGCAGTACTTC	CASTSGTSLYEQYF
TRBJ2-1	-	TRBV29-1	TRBD2	TGCAGCGCTCGACTAGCGGGATACAATGAGCAGTTCTTC	CSARLAGYNEQFF
TRBJ2-1	-	TRBV30	-	TGTGCCTGTCGCCTAGCAAGTCACAATGAGCAGTTCTTC	CACRLASHNEQFF
TRBJ2-7	-	TRBV15	-	TGTGCCACCAGCGGGGGGTTCGGGGAGTCCCCCTACGAGCAGTACTTC	CATSGGFGESPYEQYF
TRBJ2-1	-	TRBV7-2	TRBD2	TGTGCCAGCAGCCTCGGGACTAGTTCCTACAATGAGCAGTTCTTC	CASSLGTSSYNEQFF
TRBJ2-1	-	TRBV7-3	-	TGTGCCAGCAGCCCCGGTTGGGCCAGCTCCTACAATGAGCAGTTCTTC	CASSPGWASSYNEQFF
TRBJ2-4	-	TRBV27	-	TGTGCCAGCAGTTTAGGATACAAAAACATTCAGTACTTC	CASSLGYKNIQYF
TRBJ1-2	once	TRBV19	-	TGTGCCAGTAGTATAGAAGGGTATGGCTACACCTTC	CASSIEGYGYTF
TRBJ2-3	-	TRBV21-1	-	TGTGCCAGCGGGGAATCGGACCGGAGCAGTAGCACAGATACGCAGTATTTT	CASGESDRSSSTDTQYF
TRBJ2-3	-	TRBV5-1	-	TGCGCCAGCAGCTTGATGCGGGGAACTAGCACAGATACGCAGTATTTT	CASSLMRGTSTDTQYF